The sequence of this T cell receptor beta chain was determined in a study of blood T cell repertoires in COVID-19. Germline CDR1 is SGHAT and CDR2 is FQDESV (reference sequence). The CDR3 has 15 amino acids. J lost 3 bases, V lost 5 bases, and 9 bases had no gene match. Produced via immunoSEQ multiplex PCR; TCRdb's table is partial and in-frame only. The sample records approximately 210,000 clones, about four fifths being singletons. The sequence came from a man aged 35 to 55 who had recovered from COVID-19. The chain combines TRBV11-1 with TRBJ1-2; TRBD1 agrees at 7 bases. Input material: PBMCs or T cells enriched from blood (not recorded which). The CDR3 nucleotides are TGTGCCAGCAGCCCTCCGGGACAGAGGTACTATGGCTACACCTTC. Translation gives CASSPPGQRYYGYTF.